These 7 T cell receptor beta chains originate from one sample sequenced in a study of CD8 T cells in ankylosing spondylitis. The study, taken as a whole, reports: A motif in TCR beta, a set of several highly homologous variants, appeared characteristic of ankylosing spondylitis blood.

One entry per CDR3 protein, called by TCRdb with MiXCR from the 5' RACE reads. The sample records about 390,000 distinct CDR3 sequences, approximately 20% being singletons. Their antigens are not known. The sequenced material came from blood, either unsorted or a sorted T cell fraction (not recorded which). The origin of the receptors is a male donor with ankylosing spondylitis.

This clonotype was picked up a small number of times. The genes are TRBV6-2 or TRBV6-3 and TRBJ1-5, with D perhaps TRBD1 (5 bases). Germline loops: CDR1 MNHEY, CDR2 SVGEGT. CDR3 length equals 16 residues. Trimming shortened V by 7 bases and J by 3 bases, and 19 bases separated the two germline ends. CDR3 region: CASTPPGGIVNQPQHF. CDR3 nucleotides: TGTGCCAGCACCCCTCCCGGGGGAATCGTCAATCAGCCCCAGCATTTT.

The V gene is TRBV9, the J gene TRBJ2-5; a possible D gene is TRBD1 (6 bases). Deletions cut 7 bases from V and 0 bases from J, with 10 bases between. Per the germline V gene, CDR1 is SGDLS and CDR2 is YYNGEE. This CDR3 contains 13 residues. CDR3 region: CASGGDNQETQYF. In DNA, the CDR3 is TGTGCCAGCGGTGGGGACAACCAAGAGACCCAGTACTTC.

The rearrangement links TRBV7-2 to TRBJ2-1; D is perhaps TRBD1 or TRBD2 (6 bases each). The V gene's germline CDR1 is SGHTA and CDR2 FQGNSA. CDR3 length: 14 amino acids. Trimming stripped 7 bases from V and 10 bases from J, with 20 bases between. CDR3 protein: CASILPGGTSEQFF. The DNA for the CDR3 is TGTGCCAGCATCCTTCCTGGGGGGACATCAGAGCAGTTCTTC.

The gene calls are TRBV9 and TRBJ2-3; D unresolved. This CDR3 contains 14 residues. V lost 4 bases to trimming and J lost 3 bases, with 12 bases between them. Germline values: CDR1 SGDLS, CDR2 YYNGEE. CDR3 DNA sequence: TGTGCCAGCAGCCGGAGATGGGCGACAGATACGCAGTATTTT. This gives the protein CASSRRWATDTQYF.

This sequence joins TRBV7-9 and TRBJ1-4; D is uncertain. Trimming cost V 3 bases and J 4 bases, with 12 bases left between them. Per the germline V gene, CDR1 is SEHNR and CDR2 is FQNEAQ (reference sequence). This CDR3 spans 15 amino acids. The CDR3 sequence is CASSLLSWVNEKLFF. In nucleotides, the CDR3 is TGTGCCAGCAGCTTGCTTTCGTGGGTTAATGAAAAACTGTTTTTT.

As DNA, the CDR3 is TGTGCCAGCACTCTTACCCCCACGGGGGTTAGCACAGATACGCAGTATTTT. It translates to CASTLTPTGVSTDTQYF. V gene TRBV6-1 combines with J gene TRBJ2-3, with D perhaps matching TRBD2 (6 bases). Trimming cost V 7 bases and J 0 bases, with 20 bases left between them. This CDR3 has 17 amino acids. Per germline, CDR1 MNHNS and CDR2 SASEGT.

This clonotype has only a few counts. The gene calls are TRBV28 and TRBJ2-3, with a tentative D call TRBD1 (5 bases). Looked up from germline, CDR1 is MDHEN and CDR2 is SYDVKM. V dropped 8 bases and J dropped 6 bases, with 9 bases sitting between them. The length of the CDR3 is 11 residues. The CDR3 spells CASQTVDTQYF. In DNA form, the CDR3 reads TGTGCCAGCCAGACAGTTGATACGCAGTATTTT.